This T cell receptor beta chain was sequenced during a study of regulatory T cells in long-lasting Graves disease. Combining iRepertoire HTBI primers with Arm-PCR of CDR3 regions, the authors built TCR beta libraries. TCRdb re-called the multiplex PCR reads through MiXCR, storing one row per CDR3 protein. This table holds 350,000 to 550,000 distinct CDR3 sequences, 16% found once. Germline CDR1 LNHNV, CDR2 YYDKDF (reference sequence). Trimming removed 0 bases from V and 1 base from J, with 6 bases in between. This CDR3 is 14 amino acids long. Described time point: newly diagnosed GD, antithyroid drugs for less than 3 months. RNA from PBMCs was the source of the TCR library. The table lists this clonotype with many counts. This sample was also put to use in a study of T cells in Graves' hyperthyroidism and ophthalmopathy.

Sequenced here: peripheral blood mononuclear cells (PBMCs), sampled at new diagnosis, from a patient treated with antithyroid drugs. The rearrangement joins TRBV15 to TRBJ1-1; D gene uncertain. The origin of this receptor is a woman between 18 and 30 years old with Graves disease. The DNA for the CDR3 is TGTGCCACCAGCAGAGATGTACAGAACACTGAAGCTTTCTTT. Its translation: CATSRDVQNTEAFF. Using reference TRBV15 and TRBJ1-1 for the parts outside the CDR3, the full variable domain is DAMVIQNPRYQVTQFGKPVTLSCSQTLNHNVMYWYQQKSSQAPKLLFHYYDKDFNNEADTPDNFQSRRPNTSFCFLDIRSPGLGDTAMYLCATSRDVQNTEAFFGQGTRLTVV.